The present T cell receptor beta chain was sequenced within a study of identical twins. Germline V gene lookup returns CDR1 SGHAT and CDR2 FQNNGV. The junction had 11 bases not matched to a gene; V was cut back by 5 bases and J by 2 bases. The CDR3 spans 17 residues. A universal primer site was created by template switching, with the cDNA bearing unique molecular identifiers. TCRdb ran MiXCR on the 5' RACE reads and lists one entry per CDR3 protein. The repertoire consists of 400,000 to 650,000 distinct CDR3 sequences, with 20% to 25% occurring once and the leading ten covering approximately 0.95%. The sample was also linked to a second study, of T cells expressing NK-cell markers. From that second work: Once again these clonotypes came out on top in the CD3+CD56-NKG2C+ fraction of several donors.

This clonotype originated in a woman between 18 and 30 years old in good health. The J gene is TRBJ2-1, the V gene TRBV11-2, with 8 nucleotides matching TRBD2. The specimen sequenced was CD4+ T cells sorted from blood. The CDR3 loop reads CASSPSEGGRTYNEQFF. The CDR3 region has the DNA TGTGCCAGCAGCCCCTCTGAAGGCGGGAGGACCTACAATGAGCAGTTCTTC.